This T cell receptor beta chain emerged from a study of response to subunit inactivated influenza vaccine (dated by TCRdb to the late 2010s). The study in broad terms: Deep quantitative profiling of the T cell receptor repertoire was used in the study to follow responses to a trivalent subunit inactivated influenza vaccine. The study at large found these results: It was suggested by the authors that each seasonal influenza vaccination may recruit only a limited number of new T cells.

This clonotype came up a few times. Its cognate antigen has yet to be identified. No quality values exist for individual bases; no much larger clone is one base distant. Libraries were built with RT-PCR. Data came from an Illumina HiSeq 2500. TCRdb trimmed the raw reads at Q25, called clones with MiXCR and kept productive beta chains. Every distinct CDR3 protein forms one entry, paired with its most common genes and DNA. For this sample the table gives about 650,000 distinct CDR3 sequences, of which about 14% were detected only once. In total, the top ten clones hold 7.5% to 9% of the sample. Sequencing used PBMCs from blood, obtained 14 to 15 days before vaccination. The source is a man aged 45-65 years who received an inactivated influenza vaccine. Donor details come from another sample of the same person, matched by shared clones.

The nucleotide sequence reads TGTGCCAGCAGTTACGGTCCAGGACTAGCGGTTAGCACAGATACGCAGTATTTT. Its translation reads: CASSYGPGLAVSTDTQYF. Here the chain combines TRBV6-2 or TRBV6-3 and TRBJ2-3; 10 bases in between match TRBD2. The junction shows trimming of 2 bases on V and 0 bases on J, and the gene matches do not reach 8 bases of it. The CDR1 and CDR2 encoded by the germline V gene are MNHEY and SVGEGT. Measured from the cysteine to the phenylalanine, the CDR3 is 18 residues long. The kept DNA is CDR3 alone, 54 bases in frame from the first base.